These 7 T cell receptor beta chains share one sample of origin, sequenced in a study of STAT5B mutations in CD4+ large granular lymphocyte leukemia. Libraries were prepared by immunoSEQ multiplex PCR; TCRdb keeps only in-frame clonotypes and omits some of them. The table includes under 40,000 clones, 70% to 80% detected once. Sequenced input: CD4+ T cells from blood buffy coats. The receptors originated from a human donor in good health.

This CDR3 reads CASSSEPTGTSTDTQYF. CDR3 coding DNA: TGTGCCAGCAGCTCCGAACCAACAGGGACTAGCACAGATACGCAGTATTTT. The chain couples TRBV5-5 to TRBJ2-3; D tentatively fits TRBD1 or TRBD2 (6 bases each). V dropped 3 bases and J dropped 0 bases, with 17 bases sitting between them. Germline V gene lookup returns CDR1 SGHKS and CDR2 YYEKEE (reference sequence). This CDR3 has 17 amino acids.

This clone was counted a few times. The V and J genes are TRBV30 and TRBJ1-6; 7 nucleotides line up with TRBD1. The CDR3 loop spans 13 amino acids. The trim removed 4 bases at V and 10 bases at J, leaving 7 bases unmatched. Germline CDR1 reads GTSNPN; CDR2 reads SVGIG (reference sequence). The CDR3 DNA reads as TGTGCCTGGACGGACAGGCCTTTCTCACCCCTCCACTTT. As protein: CAWTDRPFSPLHF.

In DNA form, the CDR3 reads TGTGCCAGCAATCTGGACAGGGGGCCCACTGAAGCTTTCTTT. Its translation is CASNLDRGPTEAFF. The rearrangement joins TRBV28 to TRBJ1-1; 11 positions match TRBD1. Germline CDR1 and CDR2: MDHEN and SYDVKM. The CDR3 consists of 14 residues. With V trimmed by 7 bases and J by 4 bases, 5 bases remained unmatched. Complete variable domain (other parts from reference TRBV28 and TRBJ1-1): DVKVTQSSRYLVKRTGEKVFLECVQDMDHENMFWYRQDPGLGLRLIYFSYDVKMKEKGDIPEGYSVSREKKERFSLILESASTNQTSMYLCASNLDRGPTEAFFGQGTRLTVV.

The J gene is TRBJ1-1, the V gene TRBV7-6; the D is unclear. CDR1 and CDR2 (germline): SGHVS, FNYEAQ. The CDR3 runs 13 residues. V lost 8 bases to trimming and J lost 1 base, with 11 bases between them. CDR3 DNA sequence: TGTGCCAGCTTGAACAGCCAGAACACTGAAGCTTTCTTT. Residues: CASLNSQNTEAFF.

The CDR3 is CASSATTEAFF. CDR3 nucleotides: TGTGCCAGCAGCGCAACCACTGAAGCTTTCTTT. The genes are TRBV5-5 and TRBJ1-1; D is undetermined. CDR3 length equals 11 residues. Germline values: CDR1 SGHKS, CDR2 YYEKEE (reference sequence). Trimming pared 4 bases from V and 4 bases from J, leaving 5 bases between.

In DNA form, the CDR3 reads TGTGCCAGTATGTTGGTGGATGGCAGGGATGGCTACACCTTC. The encoded protein is CASMLVDGRDGYTF. This rearrangement joins TRBV19 to TRBJ1-2, with D possibly being TRBD1 (5 bases). V lost 7 bases, J lost 6 bases, and 18 bases lay in between. The CDR3 consists of 14 residues. Germline loops: CDR1 LNHDA, CDR2 SQIVND (reference sequence).

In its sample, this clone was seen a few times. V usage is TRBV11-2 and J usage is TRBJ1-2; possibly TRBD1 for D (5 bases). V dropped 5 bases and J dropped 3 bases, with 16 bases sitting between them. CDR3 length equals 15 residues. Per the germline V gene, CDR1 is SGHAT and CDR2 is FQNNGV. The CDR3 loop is CASSPDVQGYYGYTF. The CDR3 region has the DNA TGTGCCAGCAGCCCGGATGTTCAGGGATACTATGGCTACACCTTC.